The T cell receptor (beta chain) described here comes from a study of blood T cell repertoires in COVID-19. Per the germline V gene, CDR1 is LGHNA and CDR2 is YNFKEQ. V lost 4 bases to trimming and J lost 6 bases, with 10 bases between them. This CDR3 has 12 amino acids. In the source study's methods: How many nucleated cells were present was estimated from reference gene primer amplification. Measured with immunoSEQ multiplex PCR; TCRdb has only the in-frame clones, and not every one. V and J calls and clone size are those listed in that table; D and trimming were worked out from the DNA. This sample yields roughly 280,000 clones, of which about nine tenths are seen a single time; roughly 2% belongs to the top ten.

This TCR derives from a woman in her fifties or sixties who had recovered from COVID-19. The source material was peripheral blood. The V call is TRBV4-2, the J call TRBJ2-7; perhaps TRBD2 as D (5 bases). The CDR3: CASSPIGGEQYF. The DNA for the CDR3 is TGTGCCAGCAGCCCCATTGGAGGCGAGCAGTACTTC.